Below, 28 T cell receptor beta chains from the same sample are listed, as sequenced in a study of cytomegalovirus exposure and HLA in healthy donors. The PCR was carried out with 60 Vbeta primers and 13 Jbeta primers. The protocol was immunoSEQ multiplex PCR, while the TCRdb copy is restricted to in-frame clones and leaves out a portion. The table shows 110,000 to 150,000 clones, with almost 80% occurring only once. The specimen was PBMCs. Receptors originate from a woman in her 30s in good health and CMV-seronegative.

This chain connects TRBV4-3 to TRBJ1-4, with 8 bases fitting TRBD1. Germline V CDR1 and CDR2: LGHNA, YSLEER. CDR3 size: 18 residues. The ends lost 0 bases at V and 7 bases at J; junction bases unmatched: 13. CDR3 DNA sequence: TGCGCCAGCAGCCAAGATTCGAGGTCTCCAGGGGGCTCTGAAAAACTGTTTTTT. Translation gives CASSQDSRSPGGSEKLFF.

The V and J genes are TRBV28 and TRBJ2-7; possibly TRBD1 for D (5 bases). CDR1 MDHEN and CDR2 SYDVKM come from the germline V gene. The CDR3 contains 17 residues. V gave up 6 bases and J gave up 4 bases, with 25 bases separating them. DNA for the CDR3: TGTGCCAGCAGCTGGGGCAGCGCTAATACCGCAATATACGAGCAGTACTTC. This codes for CASSWGSANTAIYEQYF.

V is TRBV19 and J is TRBJ2-5; D perhaps matches TRBD1 (6 bases). The CDR3 has 14 residues. The germline gives CDR1 LNHDA, CDR2 SQIVND (reference sequence). The V end lost 5 bases, the J end lost 8 bases, and 18 bases lay between the germline ends. CDR3 in DNA: TGTGCCAGTAGTGGACCGGACAGACGGGGAACCCAGTACTTC. Its translation: CASSGPDRRGTQYF.

The rearrangement uses TRBV5-6 and TRBJ2-1; 7 nucleotides align to TRBD1. The V gene end was trimmed by 0 bases and the J gene end by 2 bases; junction bases not matched to a gene: 2. Germline V gene lookup returns CDR1 SGHDT and CDR2 YYEEEE. The CDR3 spans 15 residues. DNA for the CDR3: TGTGCCAGCAGCTTGGGACAGGGAGCCTACAATGAGCAGTTCTTC. This encodes CASSLGQGAYNEQFF.

The chain employs TRBV7-9 and TRBJ1-1; D call uncertain. The CDR3 consists of 13 residues. V was cut by 5 bases and J by 4 bases, with 11 bases left in between. Germline CDR1 SEHNR, CDR2 FQNEAQ (reference sequence). The CDR3 loop reads CASSPPTSTEAFF. The CDR3 coding sequence is TGTGCCAGCAGCCCGCCTACGTCCACTGAAGCTTTCTTT. Variable domain in full (rest from reference TRBV7-9 and TRBJ1-1): DTGVSQNPRHKITKRGQNVTFRCDPISEHNRLYWYRQTLGQGPEFLTYFQNEAQLEKSRLLSDRFSAERPKGSFSTLEIQRTEQGDSAMYLCASSPPTSTEAFFGQGTRLTVV.

This clone was seen just once. The rearrangement uses TRBV9 and TRBJ1-2; D perhaps matches TRBD1 (6 bases). CDR1 SGDLS and CDR2 YYNGEE come from the germline V gene. Trimming removed 0 bases at V and 5 bases at J, with 14 bases between. There are 15 residues in the CDR3. The CDR3 region has the DNA TGTGCCAGCAGCGTAGGACAGGACCTCGGGTATGGCTACACCTTC. Residues: CASSVGQDLGYGYTF.

The V gene is TRBV13, the J gene TRBJ2-2; a weak D match, TRBD1 (5 bases). The CDR3 loop spans 15 amino acids. The germline V gene has CDR1 PRHDT and CDR2 FYEKMQ (reference sequence). The V gene lost 3 bases and the J gene lost 3 bases, with 11 bases spanning the gap. This CDR3 reads CASSFRELDTGELFF. The CDR3 bases are TGTGCCAGCAGCTTCAGGGAATTGGACACCGGGGAGCTGTTTTTT.

V and J are TRBV9 and TRBJ1-2; D gene unclear. The CDR3 length is 14 residues. V was clipped by 4 bases and J by 8 bases, with 18 bases between them. Looked up from germline, CDR1 is SGDLS and CDR2 is YYNGEE. The CDR3 DNA follows: TGTGCCAGCAGCCCAGACGGGGAGCTATGGGGCTACACCTTC. Amino acids: CASSPDGELWGYTF.

The chain recombines TRBV30 with TRBJ1-1; D may be TRBD1 (6 bases). Germline V gene lookup returns CDR1 GTSNPN and CDR2 SVGIG (reference sequence). This CDR3 is built from 14 residues. Trimming stripped 5 bases from V and 5 bases from J, with 18 bases between. CDR3 protein: CAWGELGAPTEAFF. DNA of the CDR3: TGTGCCTGGGGGGAGTTGGGGGCCCCTACTGAAGCTTTCTTT.

In its sample, this clone was seen a few times. The CDR3 coding sequence is TGCGCCAGCAGCCCGACAGGTGGCAATCAGCCCCAGCATTTT. This codes for CASSPTGGNQPQHF. The chain combines TRBV5-1 with TRBJ1-5; TRBD1 might be the D (6 bases). The CDR3 sequence is 14 residues long. The V gene's germline CDR1 is SGHRS and CDR2 YFSETQ. V lost 4 bases and J 2 bases, leaving 10 bases between the germline ends.

This sequence joins TRBV4-3 and TRBJ1-2, with a weak D call TRBD1 (6 bases). This CDR3 spans 15 amino acids. The germline V gene encodes CDR1 LGHNA and CDR2 YSLEER. Trimming stripped 4 bases from V and 2 bases from J, with 14 bases between. The CDR3 DNA sequence: TGCGCCAGCAGCCTGTTGGGGGACAAGAACTATGGCTACACCTTC. It is translated as CASSLLGDKNYGYTF.

The chain combines TRBV11-3 with TRBJ2-3; D is uncertain. Trimming left V 0 bases short and J 4 bases short, with 11 bases between. Germline loops: CDR1 SGHNT, CDR2 YENEEA. The CDR3 runs to 15 residues. CDR3 amino acids: CASSLDRAHADTQYF. DNA for the CDR3: TGTGCCAGCAGCTTAGATCGAGCTCATGCAGATACGCAGTATTTT.

This clone has a handful of counts. This sequence joins TRBV2 and TRBJ1-2, with 7 nucleotides matching TRBD1. This CDR3 comprises 14 residues. V lost 2 bases and J lost 2; bases outside the gene matches: 2. Per germline, CDR1 SNHLY and CDR2 FYNNEI. This chain's CDR3 is CASSEQQGNYGYTF. The CDR3 DNA is TGTGCCAGCAGTGAACAACAGGGGAACTATGGCTACACCTTC.

The chain has TRBV19 and TRBJ1-6; D is unresolved. The germline V gene encodes CDR1 LNHDA and CDR2 SQIVND (reference sequence). V lost 1 base and J lost 5, with 6 bases in between. The CDR3 runs 14 residues. CDR3 sequence (DNA): TGTGCCAGTAGTATAGGAACTGATAATTCACCCCTCCACTTT. Encoded protein: CASSIGTDNSPLHF.

The rearrangement joins TRBV5-6 to TRBJ1-6; D not certain. V lost 0 bases and J lost 17, with 15 bases in between. The CDR3 consists of 13 residues. CDR1 is SGHDT, CDR2 YYEEEE, per germline. For the CDR3, the DNA is TGTGCCAGCAGCTTGGACGGAGCCAATATCTTCCACTTT. It translates to CASSLDGANIFHF.

This clone came up a few times. The chain uses TRBV9 and TRBJ1-3, with 8 bases that match TRBD1. The length of the CDR3 is 14 residues. Germline values: CDR1 SGDLS, CDR2 YYNGEE. The V gene end was trimmed by 3 bases and the J gene end by 8 bases; junction bases not matched to a gene: 7. CDR3 nucleotide sequence: TGTGCCAGCAGCGCAAGACAGGGGATAGACACCATATATTTT. Its translation is CASSARQGIDTIYF.

This clone was recorded a few times. The chain couples TRBV15 to TRBJ1-1; 8 nucleotides align to TRBD1. The CDR3 length is 13 residues. Germline trimming cut 7 bases from V and 0 bases from J; bases unmatched to any gene: 1. Germline assignment: CDR1 LNHNV and CDR2 YYDKDF (reference sequence). CDR3 sequence (DNA): TGTGCCACCACCAGGGGGCTGAACACTGAAGCTTTCTTT. Amino acid sequence: CATTRGLNTEAFF. Looking up the rest from reference TRBV15 and TRBJ1-1 gives the full variable domain: DAMVIQNPRYQVTQFGKPVTLSCSQTLNHNVMYWYQQKSSQAPKLLFHYYDKDFNNEADTPDNFQSRRPNTSFCFLDIRSPGLGDTAMYLCATTRGLNTEAFFGQGTRLTVV.

V gene TRBV6-4 combines with J gene TRBJ1-5; TRBD1 aligns across 7 bases. Looked up from germline, CDR1 is MRHNA and CDR2 is SNTAGT. This CDR3 region has 17 residues. After removal of 2 bases from V and 7 bases from J, the junction contained 14 bases not matched to a gene. The CDR3 region is CASSDQPRDSMGQPQHF. For the CDR3, the DNA is TGTGCCAGCAGTGACCAGCCTCGGGACAGTATGGGACAGCCCCAGCATTTT.

The CDR3: CASSLGGTTNTEAFF. The CDR3 region has the DNA TGCGCCAGCAGCTTGGGGGGGACAACGAACACTGAAGCTTTCTTT. This chain joins TRBV5-1 and TRBJ1-1, with D possibly being TRBD1 (6 bases). Trimming removed 0 bases from V and 1 base from J, with 10 bases in between. The CDR3 sequence is 15 residues long. Per the germline V gene, CDR1 is SGHRS and CDR2 is YFSETQ.

The DNA of the CDR3 is TGTGCCAGCTCATCAACAGAGAACACTGAAGCTTTCTTT. Its translation is CASSSTENTEAFF. The V call is TRBV18, the J call TRBJ1-1; D unclear. The length of the CDR3 is 13 residues. Germline-derived CDR1 and CDR2 are KGHSH and LQKENI. Trimming cost V 5 bases and J 1 base, with 8 bases left between them.

V usage is TRBV25-1 and J usage is TRBJ2-1; TRBD2 agrees at 11 bases. Germline assignment: CDR1 MGHDK and CDR2 SYGVNS. This CDR3 has 15 residues. J lost 5 bases, V lost 3 bases, and 3 bases had no gene match. CDR3 sequence (DNA): TGTGCCAGCAGTGATGGGACTAGCGGAAACAATGAGCAGTTCTTC. Translated, it gives CASSDGTSGNNEQFF.

This rearrangement joins TRBV7-8 to TRBJ2-1; 9 nucleotides line up with TRBD2. This CDR3 region has 15 residues. The ends lost 3 bases at V and 7 bases at J; junction bases unmatched: 7. Looked up from germline, CDR1 is SGHVS and CDR2 is FQNEAQ. The chain's CDR3 is CASSFSLAGRNEQFF. The CDR3 region has the DNA TGTGCCAGCAGCTTCTCCCTAGCGGGGCGGAATGAGCAGTTCTTC. The full variable domain, with the rest looked up from reference TRBV7-8 and TRBJ2-1, is GAGVSQSPRYKVAKRGQDVALRCDPISGHVSLFWYQQALGQGPEFLTYFQNEAQLDKSGLPSDRFFAERPEGSVSTLKIQRTQQEDSAVYLCASSFSLAGRNEQFFGPGTRLTVL.

This chain uses TRBV25-1 with TRBJ1-6; no definite D call. The V end was cut by 8 bases, the J end by 4 bases, with 12 bases between. Germline V CDR1 and CDR2: MGHDK, SYGVNS. The CDR3 consists of 14 residues. This chain's CDR3 is CASARPGYNSPLHF. The CDR3 DNA follows: TGTGCCAGCGCACGGCCGGGATATAATTCACCCCTCCACTTT.

The V call is TRBV2, the J call TRBJ2-1; 10 bases line up with TRBD2. V lost 7 bases and J lost 0; bases outside the gene matches: 6. CDR1 is SNHLY, CDR2 FYNNEI, per germline. The CDR3 runs to 16 residues. CDR3 residues: CASNRLAGSSYNEQFF. The CDR3 region has the DNA TGTGCCAGCAATCGACTAGCGGGCTCCTCCTACAATGAGCAGTTCTTC.

The chain's CDR3 is CASSEAGGDRVYNEQFF. The CDR3 bases are TGTGCCAGCAGTGAAGCGGGGGGGGACAGGGTCTACAATGAGCAGTTCTTC. The chain carries TRBV2 and TRBJ2-1, with 9 bases aligning to TRBD1. The V and J ends lost 0 bases and 3 bases, in that order; junction bases with no gene match: 6. This CDR3 contains 17 residues. In germline, CDR1 is SNHLY, CDR2 FYNNEI.

This chain connects TRBV7-9 to TRBJ2-1; 11 bases agree with TRBD2. V was pared by 4 bases and J by 3 bases, with 5 bases of the junction left unmatched. Germline V gene sequence: CDR1 SEHNR, CDR2 FQNEAQ (reference sequence). The CDR3 covers 16 residues. The CDR3 sequence: CASSSRLAGGYNEQFF. The CDR3 DNA is TGTGCCAGCAGCTCCAGGCTAGCGGGGGGCTACAATGAGCAGTTCTTC.

V is TRBV5-6 and J is TRBJ2-3; weak D call: TRBD1 (5 bases). This CDR3 region has 15 residues. Germline values: CDR1 SGHDT, CDR2 YYEEEE. V lost 4 bases and J lost 2, with 14 bases in between. In DNA form, the CDR3 reads TGTGCCAGCAGCCTCGTAAAGGGGTACACAGATACGCAGTATTTT. This translates into CASSLVKGYTDTQYF. The full variable domain, completed using reference TRBV5-6 and TRBJ2-3, is DAGVTQSPTHLIKTRGQQVTLRCSPKSGHDTVSWYQQALGQGPQFIFQYYEEEERQRGNFPDRFSGHQFPNYSSELNVNALLLGDSALYLCASSLVKGYTDTQYFGPGTRLTVL.

This clone was seen more than once but under ten times. The chain couples TRBV5-1 to TRBJ1-1, with TRBD1 as a possible D gene (5 bases). Germline CDR1 and CDR2: SGHRS and YFSETQ. Trimming took 4 bases from V and 0 from J, leaving 16 bases between them. The CDR3 has 16 residues. The CDR3 bases are TGCGCCAGCAGCAGCCGGGGGGGGGTTCTGAACACTGAAGCTTTCTTT. Residues: CASSSRGGVLNTEAFF.